The source of this T cell receptor (beta chain) is a study of shared T cell receptors in the human thymus. Trimming left V 7 bases short and J 2 bases short, with 12 bases between. The CDR3 length is 14 residues. CDR1 MNHNS and CDR2 SASEGT come from the germline V gene. Profiled with immunoSEQ multiplex PCR; TCRdb holds only in-frame clones, not every one. The sample holds hundreds of thousands of clones, over 75% seen once. These records were also assigned to another study, of human thymus T cells. Per that study: Each of the donors was a healthy Finnish infant who was undergoing open corrective cardiac surgery for congenital heart defects. Resected material from corrective heart surgery provided the thymus tissue analysed. V and J gene usage appeared biased in thymic and blood repertoires. Among unrelated individuals, related research reported thymic repertoires that overlapped highly.

The rearrangement uses TRBV6-1 and TRBJ2-1; D is perhaps TRBD2 (6 bases). This clonotype was obtained from a boy in the first two years of life with a congenital heart defect. Specimen: thymocytes. The CDR3 bases are TGTGCCAGCAACCAACTAGCCACCTACAATGAGCAGTTCTTC. Amino acids: CASNQLATYNEQFF.